These T cell receptor beta chains were read from a single sample in a study of shared clonotypes between healthy human individuals. TCRdb's copy holds only in-frame clones and misses some; the assay was immunoSEQ multiplex PCR. Here the sample spans about 2.1 million clones, about 93% being singletons. The material sequenced was naive CD8+ T cells from PBMCs. These receptors came from a man younger than 35 in good health. Some clones in this sample may be carry-over from other donors' samples. CDR3s include the opening cysteine and the closing phenylalanine or tryptophan. The D gene is left open where the match is weak. Some rows mark clone size as missing; the rest say once, few, many or name a class of expanded clone.

size: NA
V: TRBV19
D: NA
J: TRBJ2-2
DNA: TGTGCCAGTAGTTTGGGACAGAACACCGGGGAGCTGTTTTTT
CDR3: CASSLGQNTGELFF

size: NA
V: TRBV7-9
D: NA
J: TRBJ2-4
DNA: TGTGCCAGCACCCTGGGGGGTAACATTCAGTACTTC
CDR3: CASTLGGNIQYF

size: once
V: TRBV27
D: TRBD2
J: TRBJ2-7
DNA: TGTGCCAGTAAGTTTGCAACTAGCGGGTACGAGCAGTACTTC
CDR3: CASKFATSGYEQYF

size: NA
V: TRBV7-9
D: NA
J: TRBJ2-1
DNA: TGTGCCAGCAGCTTAAAGTGGGAGCCCTACAATGAGCAGTTCTTC
CDR3: CASSLKWEPYNEQFF

size: NA
V: TRBV14
D: TRBD1
J: TRBJ2-3
DNA: TGTGCCAGCAGCCAACACCGGACAGGACTCACAGATACGCAGTATTTT
CDR3: CASSQHRTGLTDTQYF

size: NA
V: TRBV14
D: NA
J: TRBJ1-2
DNA: TGTGCCAGCAGCCAAGATTCCCGGTCGGGCTACACCTTC
CDR3: CASSQDSRSGYTF

size: NA
V: TRBV5-1
D: TRBD2
J: TRBJ2-2
DNA: TGCGCCAGCACACCGGGACTAGCGGGATTCCCCGGGGAGCTGTTTTTT
CDR3: CASTPGLAGFPGELFF

size: NA
V: TRBV10-3
D: TRBD2
J: TRBJ2-1
DNA: TGTGCCATCAGTGAAATAGCGGGAGGAGTATACAATGAGCAGTTCTTC
CDR3: CAISEIAGGVYNEQFF

size: NA
V: TRBV6-1
D: TRBD1
J: TRBJ2-7
DNA: TGTGCCAGCAGTGACCTCCCCACCCAGGGGGACGAGCAGTACTTC
CDR3: CASSDLPTQGDEQYF

size: NA
V: TRBV7-9
D: NA
J: TRBJ2-7
DNA: TGTGCCAGCAGCCCCCCGCGAGGGGTGGTCGAGCAGTACTTC
CDR3: CASSPPRGVVEQYF

size: NA
V: TRBV19
D: NA
J: TRBJ2-1
DNA: TGTGCCAGTACAGACAGCTACAATGAGCAGTTCTTC
CDR3: CASTDSYNEQFF

size: NA
V: TRBV11-2
D: TRBD1
J: TRBJ1-2
DNA: TGTGCCAGCAGTTTGACTACAGGGGCCGGCTACACCTTC
CDR3: CASSLTTGAGYTF

size: NA
V: TRBV19
D: NA
J: TRBJ2-7
DNA: TGTGCCAGTAGTTCCTGGACTTCCGAACTTCCATACGAGCAGTACTTC
CDR3: CASSSWTSELPYEQYF

size: NA
V: TRBV6-5
D: NA
J: TRBJ1-1
DNA: TGTGCCAGCAGTTACGAGCGAGGGGGAACTGAAGCTTTCTTT
CDR3: CASSYERGGTEAFF

size: NA
V: TRBV5-6
D: NA
J: TRBJ1-1
DNA: TGTGCCAGCAGCTTAGGGGGTAGGACTGAAGCTTTCTTT
CDR3: CASSLGGRTEAFF

size: NA
V: TRBV5-1
D: NA
J: TRBJ2-7
DNA: TGCGCCAGCATTGGCGCGGACTACGAGCAGTACTTC
CDR3: CASIGADYEQYF

size: NA
V: TRBV10-3
D: TRBD1
J: TRBJ1-1
DNA: TGTGCCATCAGTGAATTCGGGACAGATTCGGGCACTGAAGCTTTCTTT
CDR3: CAISEFGTDSGTEAFF

size: NA
V: TRBV27
D: NA
J: TRBJ2-1
DNA: TGTGCCAGCAGTTTTGGGGTGAAGGGGAGTGAGCAGTTCTTC
CDR3: CASSFGVKGSEQFF

size: once
V: TRBV6-5
D: TRBD2
J: TRBJ2-7
DNA: TGTGCCAACAGTTGGACTAGCGGGAGTGACTACGAGCAGTACTTC
CDR3: CANSWTSGSDYEQYF

size: NA
V: TRBV4-1
D: NA
J: TRBJ2-1
DNA: TGCGCCAGCAGCCAATCAGACAGGCACCGCGCCTGGCCATACAATGAGCAGTTCTTC
CDR3: CASSQSDRHRAWPYNEQFF

size: once
V: TRBV27
D: TRBD1
J: TRBJ2-1
DNA: TGTGCCAGCAGGGACAGGGGGCATTTCAATGAGCAGTTCTTC
CDR3: CASRDRGHFNEQFF

size: NA
V: TRBV7-9
D: TRBD1
J: TRBJ2-4
DNA: TGTGCCAGCAGCTTAGCCGACAGGGGGCGCAGTAATCAGTACTTC
CDR3: CASSLADRGRSNQYF

size: NA
V: TRBV14
D: TRBD2
J: TRBJ2-7
DNA: TGTGCCAGCAGCCAAACGACTGGGACTAGCGGGAGACACGAGCAGTACTTC
CDR3: CASSQTTGTSGRHEQYF

size: once
V: TRBV27
D: TRBD2
J: TRBJ2-7
DNA: TGTGCCAGCAGTCCCATCGGGACTAGTGGAACAAACGAGCAGTACTTC
CDR3: CASSPIGTSGTNEQYF

size: NA
V: TRBV30
D: NA
J: TRBJ2-7
DNA: TGTGCCTGGAGTCCTGGGGGCAGCTACGAGCAGTACTTC
CDR3: CAWSPGGSYEQYF

size: NA
V: TRBV18
D: NA
J: TRBJ2-1
DNA: TGTGCCAGCTCACCACCGCACAGCTACAATGAGCAGTTCTTC
CDR3: CASSPPHSYNEQFF

size: NA
V: TRBV11-2
D: NA
J: TRBJ2-7
DNA: TGTGCCAGCAGCTTCGACCAGTACGAGCAGTACTTC
CDR3: CASSFDQYEQYF

size: few
V: TRBV2
D: NA
J: TRBJ1-2
DNA: TGTGCCAGGGACGACAAGGGGAGCTATGGCTACACCTTC
CDR3: CARDDKGSYGYTF

size: NA
V: TRBV7-8
D: TRBD1
J: TRBJ2-3
DNA: TGTGCCAGCAGCTTAGCGATCGGGACAGGGTCTCTAGATACGCAGTATTTT
CDR3: CASSLAIGTGSLDTQYF

size: few
V: TRBV7-9
D: NA
J: TRBJ2-7
DNA: TGTGCCAGCAGCTTTATGAACGAGCAGTACTTC
CDR3: CASSFMNEQYF

size: NA
V: TRBV7-9
D: TRBD2
J: TRBJ2-1
DNA: TGTGCCAGCCACCCAGGGACTATCTATGAGCAGTTCTTC
CDR3: CASHPGTIYEQFF

size: NA
V: TRBV19
D: NA
J: TRBJ1-5
DNA: TGTGCCAGTAGTATTTGGACCGATCAGCCCCAGCATTTT
CDR3: CASSIWTDQPQHF

size: NA
V: TRBV27
D: NA
J: TRBJ2-2
DNA: TGTGCCAGCAGTTGGACAGTGAACACCGGGGAGCTGTTTTTT
CDR3: CASSWTVNTGELFF

size: NA
V: TRBV7-9
D: NA
J: TRBJ2-1
DNA: TGTGCCAGCAGCTTACGGAGGGCCCTTTACAATGAGCAGTTCTTC
CDR3: CASSLRRALYNEQFF

size: NA
V: TRBV7-3
D: NA
J: TRBJ2-1
DNA: TGTGCCAGCAGCTTAGGTCAGGGAAGAGTAAATGAGCAGTTCTTC
CDR3: CASSLGQGRVNEQFF

size: NA
V: TRBV9
D: TRBD1
J: TRBJ1-1
DNA: TGTGCCAGCAGCAATAACCGGGACAGGAGCTCTATGAACACTGAAGCTTTCTTT
CDR3: CASSNNRDRSSMNTEAFF

size: NA
V: TRBV15
D: NA
J: TRBJ2-2
DNA: TGTGCCACCAGCAGAAGGTCAACGGGGAACACCGGGGAGCTGTTTTTT
CDR3: CATSRRSTGNTGELFF

size: NA
V: TRBV7-3
D: TRBD2
J: TRBJ2-1
DNA: TGTGCCAGCAGCTTAAGGGGCGGGAGTAGCTCCTACAATGAGCAGTTCTTC
CDR3: CASSLRGGSSSYNEQFF

size: NA
V: TRBV4-1
D: TRBD1
J: TRBJ1-2
DNA: TGCGCCAGCAGCCAAGAGCCACAGGGGGGATATGGCTACACCTTC
CDR3: CASSQEPQGGYGYTF

size: NA
V: TRBV6-5
D: TRBD1
J: TRBJ1-2
DNA: TGTGCCAGCAGTCAAAACAGGGGGCTGAGCTATGGCTACACCTTC
CDR3: CASSQNRGLSYGYTF

size: NA
V: TRBV7-9
D: NA
J: TRBJ2-7
DNA: TGTGCCAGCAGCTTGCTGACTGCGCGTATAGGGGAGCAGTACTTC
CDR3: CASSLLTARIGEQYF

size: NA
V: TRBV27
D: NA
J: TRBJ2-5
DNA: TGTGCCAGCAGTTTATACGGGGGGGACAGACCCCAAGAGACCCAGTACTTC
CDR3: CASSLYGGDRPQETQYF

size: NA
V: TRBV28
D: NA
J: TRBJ2-2
DNA: TGTGCCAGCAGCCGAATCCGGGCGAACACCGGGGAGCTGTTTTTT
CDR3: CASSRIRANTGELFF

size: NA
V: TRBV5-1
D: TRBD2
J: TRBJ2-5
DNA: TGCGCCAGCAGCGCTGGCCCTAGCGGGACTGCACAAGAGACCCAGTACTTC
CDR3: CASSAGPSGTAQETQYF

size: NA
V: TRBV27
D: TRBD2
J: TRBJ2-1
DNA: TGTGCCAGCAGTCCCCAATGGACTAGCGGGCACCGCTCCTACAATGAGCAGTTCTTC
CDR3: CASSPQWTSGHRSYNEQFF

size: NA
V: TRBV30
D: TRBD1
J: TRBJ1-2
DNA: TGTGCCTGGAGTGACAAGTTTCCGGGACAGGGACGCTATGGCTACACCTTC
CDR3: CAWSDKFPGQGRYGYTF

size: NA
V: TRBV9
D: NA
J: TRBJ2-5
DNA: TGTGCCAGCAGCGTAGGGGAATTCCAAGAGACCCAGTACTTC
CDR3: CASSVGEFQETQYF

size: NA
V: TRBV29-1
D: NA
J: TRBJ2-1
DNA: TGCAGCGTGAGGGACATACTGAGAAACAATGAGCAGTTCTTC
CDR3: CSVRDILRNNEQFF

size: NA
V: TRBV25-1
D: NA
J: TRBJ2-1
DNA: TGTGCCAGCAGTGACTTATACATGGTGGGGGAGCAGTTCTTC
CDR3: CASSDLYMVGEQFF

size: NA
V: TRBV7-8
D: NA
J: TRBJ1-2
DNA: TGTGCCAGCAGCTTAGTTAATTGGCCTCTTGGCTACACCTTC
CDR3: CASSLVNWPLGYTF

size: once
V: TRBV15
D: TRBD1
J: TRBJ1-1
DNA: TGTGCCACCACCTCAGCTACAGGGGGCAACACTGAAGCTTTCTTT
CDR3: CATTSATGGNTEAFF

size: NA
V: TRBV28
D: NA
J: TRBJ1-4
DNA: TGTGCCAGCAGTTTACCGATCCCTTCGAGTAAACTGTTTTTT
CDR3: CASSLPIPSSKLFF

size: NA
V: TRBV29-1
D: NA
J: TRBJ2-5
DNA: TGCAGCGTTGTCACAGTAGAGACCCAGTACTTC
CDR3: CSVVTVETQYF

size: NA
V: TRBV14
D: TRBD2
J: TRBJ2-1
DNA: TGTGCCAGCAGCCAAGTAAGAATAACGGGGAGGGCGAATGAGCAGTTCTTC
CDR3: CASSQVRITGRANEQFF

size: NA
V: TRBV19
D: TRBD2
J: TRBJ2-7
DNA: TGTGCCAGTAGTATCTCTAGCGGGAGGTACGAGCAGTACTTC
CDR3: CASSISSGRYEQYF

size: NA
V: TRBV10-3
D: TRBD2
J: TRBJ2-1
DNA: TGTGCCATCGCCGCCCCGGGGGGGGGAGACAATGAGCAGTTCTTC
CDR3: CAIAAPGGGDNEQFF

size: NA
V: TRBV27
D: NA
J: TRBJ2-3
DNA: TGTGCCAGCAGTCCGACGGACTTCCCCATTAGCACAGATACGCAGTATTTT
CDR3: CASSPTDFPISTDTQYF

size: NA
V: TRBV28
D: TRBD1
J: TRBJ2-7
DNA: TGTGCCAGCAGTTTATCCGGGACAGTTACCTACGAGCAGTACTTC
CDR3: CASSLSGTVTYEQYF

size: NA
V: TRBV29-1
D: TRBD1
J: TRBJ1-3
DNA: TGCAGCGTTGGAGGTGGGACAGGGACGTCTGGAAACACCATATATTTT
CDR3: CSVGGGTGTSGNTIYF

size: NA
V: TRBV11-2
D: NA
J: TRBJ2-5
DNA: TGTGCCAGCAGCACTAACCACGGAGGAAAGGGGCAAGAGACCCAGTACTTC
CDR3: CASSTNHGGKGQETQYF